These 20 T cell receptor beta chains were sequenced from one sample in a study of blood T cells in healthy people across ages. Alongside a J-beta primer mix, a sample-barcoded 5' primer served in a second PCR lasting about 7 to 12 cycles. TCRdb ran MiXCR on the 5' RACE reads and lists one entry per CDR3 protein. This table holds 1.4 million or so distinct CDR3 sequences, about 45% found once. Material for sequencing was blood. These receptors were collected from a woman younger than 35 in good health.

This clonotype was detected only a few times. This sequence joins TRBV7-2 and TRBJ2-7; maybe TRBD1 (5 bases). The CDR3 runs to 13 residues. Germline lookup yields CDR1 SGHTA and CDR2 FQGNSA. Trimming removed 4 bases from V and 3 bases from J, with 10 bases in between. CDR3 sequence: CASSYIQGYEQYF. The CDR3 DNA is TGTGCCAGCAGCTATATTCAGGGCTACGAGCAGTACTTC.

The chain carries TRBV20-1 and TRBJ2-3; D remains ambiguous. The CDR3 consists of 15 residues. Germline V CDR1 and CDR2: DFQATT, SNEGSKA (reference sequence). Trimming left V 8 bases short and J 2 bases short, with 20 bases between. The CDR3 DNA reads TGCAGTACCACCCGCGGTACCCTGGCCACAGATACGCAGTATTTT. It is translated as CSTTRGTLATDTQYF.

This clonotype was detected many times. The chain recombines TRBV6-1 with TRBJ1-6; D not resolved. Germline CDR1 is MNHNS and CDR2 is SASEGT. V shed 2 bases and J shed 9 bases, with 11 bases lying between them. The length of the CDR3 is 14 residues. In nucleotides, the CDR3 is TGTGCCAGCAGTGAATCAGACGGACCTTCACCCCTCCACTTT. Translated: CASSESDGPSPLHF.

The gene calls are TRBV2 and TRBJ1-2; D unclear. The CDR3 is made up of 13 amino acids. V lost 0 bases, J lost 4 bases, and 6 bases lay in between. Germline V CDR1 and CDR2: SNHLY, FYNNEI. DNA of the CDR3: TGTGCCAGCAGTGAAGCGGATAGCTATGGCTACACCTTC. It encodes CASSEADSYGYTF.

Comments on this clonotype: At one end the junction does not follow the germline gene, possibly because of a read error. This chain uses TRBV7-6 with TRBJ2-1; 8 bases agree with TRBD2. The last part of the DNA fits TRBJ2-7 better; the J call may be wrong. The CDR3 contains 17 residues. The germline V gene encodes CDR1 SGHVS and CDR2 FNYEAQ. The CDR3 is CAGSLSARGGPYNEQYF. The CDR3 DNA sequence: TGTGCCGGCAGCTTAAGTGCTCGCGGGGGGCCTTACAATGAGCAGTACTTC.

The rearrangement uses TRBV5-1 and TRBJ1-1; D not resolved. Germline-derived CDR1 and CDR2 are SGHRS and YFSETQ. This CDR3 spans 14 amino acids. Trimming removed 2 bases at V and 1 base at J, with 9 bases between. CDR3 protein: CASSFQVQNTEAFF. DNA of the CDR3: TGCGCCAGCAGCTTTCAGGTCCAGAACACTGAAGCTTTCTTT.

This clonotype has just a few counts. DNA of the CDR3: TGCAGCGTTGAAATTGGGGTTCGTTACACTGAAGCTTTCTTT. Amino acids: CSVEIGVRYTEAFF. The gene calls are TRBV29-1 and TRBJ1-1; D is uncertain. Trimming took off 2 bases at V and 3 bases at J, with 13 bases between the two ends. The CDR3 totals 14 residues. The germline gives CDR1 SQVTM, CDR2 ANQGSEA. Together with reference TRBV29-1 and TRBJ1-1, the CDR3 gives the full variable domain: SAVISQKPSRDICQRGTSLTIQCQVDSQVTMMFWYRQQPGQSLTLIATANQGSEATYESGFVIDKFPISRPNLTFSTLTVSNMSPEDSSIYLCSVEIGVRYTEAFFGQGTRLTVV.

The V call is TRBV10-3, the J call TRBJ1-2, with 9 bases that match TRBD1. J was trimmed by 4 bases and V by 11 bases; bases with no gene match: 8. Germline V gives CDR1 ENHRY, CDR2 SYGVKD. The CDR3 runs to 13 residues. The CDR3 DNA reads TGTGCCGTAGGACAGGGGACAAGCTATGGCTACACCTTC. It encodes CAVGQGTSYGYTF.

This chain links TRBV20-1 with TRBJ2-1; D possibly corresponds to TRBD2 (6 bases). The J call may be mistaken, given a closer DNA end match to TRBJ2-7. Germline CDR1 reads DFQATT; CDR2 reads SNEGSKA (reference sequence). This CDR3 contains 16 residues. CDR3 nucleotide sequence: TGCAGTGCTAGAGCCTCCCGGGGGAGGTCCTACAATGAGCAGTACTTC. Its protein product is CSARASRGRSYNEQYF.

The rearrangement links TRBV7-9 to TRBJ2-3; maybe TRBD1 (6 bases). V lost 6 bases to trimming and J lost 2 bases, with 12 bases between them. The CDR3 loop spans 14 amino acids. The V gene's germline CDR1 is SEHNR and CDR2 FQNEAQ (reference sequence). The CDR3 coding sequence is TGTGCCAGCAGAATTAGACAGGACACAGATACGCAGTATTTT. Amino acids: CASRIRQDTDTQYF.

The chain recombines TRBV20-1 with TRBJ2-1, with 7 positions matching TRBD2. This CDR3 has 13 residues. CDR1 is DFQATT, CDR2 SNEGSKA, per germline (reference sequence). V shed 6 bases, J shed 4 bases, and the junction held 6 bases outside the gene matches. The CDR3 coding sequence is TGCAGTGCCGCGACTAGCCTATACAATGAGCAGTTCTTC. The encoded protein is CSAATSLYNEQFF.

This clonotype has a handful of counts. The CDR3 here is CASSQGGGVTGGYTF. The CDR3 DNA reads TGTGCCAGCAGCCAAGGTGGTGGGGTAACGGGTGGCTACACCTTC. This chain joins TRBV12-3 or TRBV12-4 and TRBJ1-2; D gene ambiguous. The CDR3 covers 15 residues. V dropped 6 bases and J dropped 7 bases, with 21 bases sitting between them.

V gene TRBV11-3 combines with J gene TRBJ2-7, with TRBD2 identical over 13 bases. The CDR3 has 17 residues. Looked up from germline, CDR1 is SGHNT and CDR2 is YENEEA. The J segment lost 5 bases and the V segment lost 5 bases, leaving 12 bases of the junction unmatched. CDR3 bases: TGTGCCAGCAGCCCCCGGACTAGCGGGAGTACTTTCCACGAGCAGTACTTC. Protein product: CASSPRTSGSTFHEQYF.

The chain is built from TRBV7-3 and TRBJ2-1; no definite D call. Per the germline V gene, CDR1 is SGHTA and CDR2 is FQGTGA. This CDR3 contains 13 residues. Trimming pared 5 bases from V and 3 bases from J, leaving 8 bases between. The CDR3 bases are TGTGCCAGCAGCGTCGACAACTACAATGAGCAGTTCTTC. This translates into CASSVDNYNEQFF. The complete variable domain, with remaining parts taken from reference TRBV7-3 and TRBJ2-1, reads GAGVSQTPSNKVTEKGKYVELRCDPISGHTALYWYRQSLGQGPEFLIYFQGTGAADDSGLPNDRFFAVRPEGSVSTLKIQRTERGDSAVYLCASSVDNYNEQFFGPGTRLTVL.

A word on this clonotype: This clone may be a read error of a much larger clone one base away. The chain carries TRBV6-2 or TRBV6-3 and TRBJ2-5, with D maybe TRBD2 (5 bases). Germline loops: CDR1 MNHEY, CDR2 SVGEGT. Trimming stripped 4 bases from V and 11 bases from J, with 14 bases between. This CDR3 is built from 12 residues. The CDR3, as DNA: TGTGCCAGCAGTTCCCTACCCGGGGAGCAGTACTTC. Protein product: CASSSLPGEQYF.

The chain recombines TRBV3-1 with TRBJ1-1, with D perhaps matching TRBD1 (6 bases). Germline CDR1 is LGHDT and CDR2 is YNNKEL (reference sequence). CDR3 size: 17 residues. V was clipped by 1 base and J by 5 bases, with 20 bases between them. The CDR3 region is CASSQVFGGGGRTEAFF. As DNA, the CDR3 is TGTGCCAGCAGCCAAGTGTTCGGGGGCGGGGGGAGGACTGAAGCTTTCTTT. The full variable domain, completed using reference TRBV3-1 and TRBJ1-1, is DTAVSQTPKYLVTQMGNDKSIKCEQNLGHDTMYWYKQDSKKFLKIMFSYNNKELIINETVPNRFSPKSPDKAHLNLHINSLELGDSAVYFCASSQVFGGGGRTEAFFGQGTRLTVV.

The J gene is TRBJ1-5, the V gene TRBV2; the D is unclear. This CDR3 comprises 12 residues. V gave up 6 bases and J gave up 6 bases, with 9 bases separating them. From germline, CDR1 is SNHLY and CDR2 FYNNEI. The CDR3 here is CASRVSAQPQHF. The DNA for the CDR3 is TGTGCCAGCAGGGTATCGGCTCAGCCCCAGCATTTT.

CDR3 DNA: TGTGCCAGCAGTGCCGGGGGGCGCAGCACAGATACGCAGTATTTT. Translating it yields CASSAGGRSTDTQYF. The chain joins TRBV28 to TRBJ2-3; D perhaps matches TRBD2 (7 bases). The CDR3 covers 15 residues. Trimming cost V 5 bases and J 0 bases, with 12 bases left between them. Germline V gene lookup returns CDR1 MDHEN and CDR2 SYDVKM.

This rearrangement joins TRBV12-3 or TRBV12-4 to TRBJ1-2; possibly TRBD1 for D (5 bases). V was shortened by 8 bases and J by 8 bases, with 27 bases between the two germline ends. The CDR3 is 16 residues long. This CDR3 is CASSMSGRAVSEGYTF. The CDR3 DNA is TGTGCCAGCTCAATGTCGGGCAGGGCGGTATCAGAGGGCTACACCTTC.

This clonotype has a handful of counts. The chain joins TRBV4-1 to TRBJ1-5, with D hard to call. The CDR3 runs to 13 residues. The germline V gene has CDR1 MGHRA and CDR2 YSYEKL. V was trimmed by 1 base and J by 7 bases, leaving 8 bases between them. The CDR3 loop reads CASSQGVFQPQHF. The CDR3 DNA sequence: TGCGCCAGCAGCCAAGGGGTATTCCAGCCCCAGCATTTT.